Presented here are 29 T cell receptor beta chains from one specimen sequenced in a study of T cell responses to AZD1222 COVID-19 vaccine. Assay used: immunoSEQ multiplex PCR; TCRdb lists only in-frame clones, some missing. The sample contains 95,000 to 100,000 clones, roughly nine tenths of which appear only once. This sample comprised peripheral blood, obtained 28 days after the second AZD1222 dose. The receptors originated from an adult who received the AZD1222 COVID-19 vaccine.

V usage is TRBV18 and J usage is TRBJ2-5; D possibly matches TRBD1 or TRBD2 (5 bases each). This CDR3 has 15 residues. The germline gives CDR1 KGHSH, CDR2 LQKENI. V lost 4 bases to trimming and J lost 2 bases, with 14 bases between them. The CDR3 coding sequence is TGTGCCAGCTCACGGACTCAGGGAAATCAAGAGACCCAGTACTTC. It specifies CASSRTQGNQETQYF.

This chain uses TRBV7-3 with TRBJ2-2; 9 bases fit TRBD1. This CDR3 is built from 12 residues. In germline, CDR1 is SGHTA, CDR2 FQGTGA. J lost 12 bases, V lost 4 bases, and 3 bases had no gene match. The DNA for the CDR3 is TGTGCCAGCAGCTACGGACAGGGGAAGCTGTTTTTT. This encodes CASSYGQGKLFF.

A few counts support this clone. The chain couples TRBV11-1 to TRBJ1-2; D uncertain. The V gene's germline CDR1 is SGHAT and CDR2 FQDESV (reference sequence). The CDR3 covers 13 residues. V shed 5 bases and J shed 5 bases, with 12 bases lying between them. CDR3 residues: CASSRNSFYGYTF. Written as DNA, the CDR3 is TGTGCCAGCAGCCGAAACAGCTTTTATGGCTACACCTTC.

The chain recombines TRBV14 with TRBJ2-1; D possibly matches TRBD1 or TRBD2 (5 bases each). V lost 5 bases and J 0 bases, leaving 14 bases between the germline ends. The CDR3 has 16 residues. Germline V gene sequence: CDR1 SGHDN, CDR2 FVKESK. The CDR3 loop is CASSFWGSRSYNEQFF. In DNA form, the CDR3 reads TGTGCCAGCAGCTTTTGGGGGAGCCGCTCCTACAATGAGCAGTTCTTC.

This clone was recorded once. The CDR3 DNA reads as TGTGCCACCAGTGACGCCGGGGGGAAAGGGGAAGCTTTCTTT. The encoded protein is CATSDAGGKGEAFF. The rearrangement links TRBV24-1 to TRBJ1-1; the D gene is possibly TRBD1 (5 bases). Between the trimmed V and J ends, which lost 4 bases and 8 bases, there was a span of 16 bases. This CDR3 region has 14 residues. Germline CDR1 and CDR2: KGHDR and SFDVKD.

This clone was seen just once. This chain uses TRBV2 with TRBJ1-4, with 7 bases aligning to TRBD1. This CDR3 is 14 amino acids long. Unmatched junction bases numbered 9, after V lost 6 bases and J lost 8 bases. In germline, CDR1 is SNHLY, CDR2 FYNNEI. DNA for the CDR3: TGTGCCAGCAGGAAGACAGGGATGGGCGAAAAACTGTTTTTT. It yields the protein CASRKTGMGEKLFF. The full variable domain, its missing parts supplied by reference TRBV2 and TRBJ1-4, is EPEVTQTPSHQVTQMGQEVILRCVPISNHLYFYWYRQILGQKVEFLVSFYNNEISEKSEIFDDQFSVERPDGSNFTLKIRSTKLEDSAMYFCASRKTGMGEKLFFGSGTQLSVL.

This rearrangement joins TRBV28 to TRBJ1-4; D is uncertain. The germline V and J ends were trimmed by 5 bases and 4 bases, with 5 bases remaining between them. The CDR3 consists of 12 residues. Germline values: CDR1 MDHEN, CDR2 SYDVKM. CDR3 sequence reads: CASSKINEKLFF. The DNA for the CDR3 is TGTGCCAGCAGTAAAATTAATGAAAAACTGTTTTTT.

J is TRBJ1-4 and V is TRBV9; 7 bases line up with TRBD1. The CDR3 runs 14 residues. The ends lost 0 bases at V and 4 bases at J; junction bases unmatched: 0. Per the germline V gene, CDR1 is SGDLS and CDR2 is YYNGEE. CDR3: CASSVAGGNEKLFF. The CDR3 DNA is TGTGCCAGCAGCGTAGCAGGGGGTAATGAAAAACTGTTTTTT.

The chain employs TRBV6-5 and TRBJ2-2; TRBD2 might be the D (6 bases). V was clipped by 6 bases and J by 5 bases, with 16 bases between them. Looked up from germline, CDR1 is MNHEY and CDR2 is SVGAGI. CDR3 length equals 15 residues. Here the CDR3 DNA reads TGTGCCAGCAGCCGGGAGCCCTTGGCGACCGGGGAGCTGTTTTTT. Its translation: CASSREPLATGELFF.

The DNA of the CDR3 is TGTGCCAGCAGCTCCGACAGGCACTATGGCTACACCTTC. Amino acids: CASSSDRHYGYTF. The chain couples TRBV11-1 to TRBJ1-2; D is possibly TRBD1 (6 bases). V lost 4 bases and J 3 bases, leaving 9 bases between the germline ends. Germline V lookup: CDR1 SGHAT, CDR2 FQDESV (reference sequence). The CDR3 has 13 amino acids.

This clone was detected once. The sample has other DNA sequences that encode this CDR3 too. This chain joins TRBV28 and TRBJ1-3, with TRBD1 identical over 8 bases. The germline CDR1 and CDR2 sequences are MDHEN and SYDVKM. V lost 5 bases and J lost 2; bases outside the gene matches: 2. The CDR3 length is 14 residues. The CDR3 protein is CASSPQGAGNTIYF. As DNA, the CDR3 is TGTGCCAGCAGTCCACAGGGGGCTGGAAACACCATATATTTT.

The genes are TRBV5-1 and TRBJ2-5, with 9 bases identical to TRBD2. V was clipped by 2 bases and J by 5 bases; unmatched bases: 7. CDR1 is SGHRS and CDR2 is YFSETQ in the germline V gene. The CDR3 sequence is 15 residues long. CDR3 loop: CASSLLAGNIETQYF. CDR3 nucleotide sequence: TGCGCCAGCAGCTTACTAGCGGGTAATATTGAGACCCAGTACTTC.

The chain employs TRBV4-1 and TRBJ1-4; D may be TRBD1 (6 bases). CDR1 and CDR2 (germline): MGHRA, YSYEKL. Trimming left V 3 bases short and J 5 bases short, with 13 bases between. The CDR3 runs to 15 residues. The CDR3 nucleotides read TGCGCCAGCAGCCAGGTACAGGGTATGAATGAAAAACTGTTTTTT. Protein: CASSQVQGMNEKLFF.

V is TRBV27 and J is TRBJ1-2; D is perhaps TRBD1 (6 bases). Germline V gene sequence: CDR1 MNHEY, CDR2 SMNVEV (reference sequence). The V end lost 4 bases, the J end lost 6 bases, and 15 bases lay between the germline ends. The CDR3 consists of 14 residues. The CDR3 nucleotides are TGTGCCAGCAGTTCTCAGGGGATCCTTGATGGCTACACCTTC. This encodes CASSSQGILDGYTF.

V is TRBV5-6 and J is TRBJ2-2; 7 bases match TRBD2. The CDR3 is 16 residues long. After removal of 0 bases from V and 6 bases from J, the junction contained 8 bases not matched to a gene. In germline, CDR1 is SGHDT, CDR2 YYEEEE. The CDR3 DNA reads as TGTGCCAGCAGCTTGGTTGGCGGGAGCCCCCCCGGGGAGCTGTTTTTT. The encoded protein is CASSLVGGSPPGELFF.

The J gene is TRBJ2-3, the V gene TRBV28; D call uncertain. Trimming pared 4 bases from V and 5 bases from J, leaving 10 bases between. CDR1 is MDHEN and CDR2 is SYDVKM in the germline V gene. CDR3 length: 13 residues. DNA of the CDR3: TGTGCCAGCAGTTCGCCAGCACTAGATACGCAGTATTTT. Protein product: CASSSPALDTQYF. Full variable domain (remainder filled in from reference TRBV28 and TRBJ2-3): DVKVTQSSRYLVKRTGEKVFLECVQDMDHENMFWYRQDPGLGLRLIYFSYDVKMKEKGDIPEGYSVSREKKERFSLILESASTNQTSMYLCASSSPALDTQYFGPGTRLTVL.

The genes are TRBV14 and TRBJ2-3; tentative D call: TRBD2 (6 bases). CDR1 SGHDN and CDR2 FVKESK come from the germline V gene. V was pared by 4 bases and J by 2 bases, with 10 bases between. This CDR3 is built from 14 residues. CDR3 loop: CASSPDYITDTQYF. CDR3 coding DNA: TGTGCCAGCAGCCCGGACTACATCACAGATACGCAGTATTTT.

The chain carries TRBV5-1 and TRBJ2-7; D perhaps matches TRBD1 (6 bases). Trimming took off 1 base at V and 4 bases at J, with 12 bases between the two ends. This CDR3 spans 14 amino acids. Germline V CDR1 and CDR2: SGHRS, YFSETQ. CDR3 sequence (DNA): TGCGCCAGCAGCTTGCAGGACAGACGGTACGAGCAGTACTTC. Translation: CASSLQDRRYEQYF.

This chain uses TRBV6-1 with TRBJ1-4, with D possibly matching TRBD1 (5 bases). Germline-derived CDR1 and CDR2 are MNHNS and SASEGT. The CDR3 loop spans 16 amino acids. Between the trimmed V and J ends, which lost 0 bases and 8 bases, there was a span of 16 bases. The DNA for the CDR3 is TGTGCCAGCAGTGAAGCGCCGGGCGGGGGTCGGGAAAAACTGTTTTTT. The encoded protein is CASSEAPGGGREKLFF.

The gene calls are TRBV27 and TRBJ2-1, with D perhaps matching TRBD1 (6 bases). Trimming left V 9 bases short and J 10 bases short, with 22 bases between. The CDR3 extends over 14 amino acids. CDR1 is MNHEY and CDR2 is SMNVEV in the germline V gene (reference sequence). The CDR3 sequence: CASTLLGGVGEQFF. CDR3 DNA: TGTGCCAGTACTCTGCTAGGGGGAGTTGGGGAGCAGTTCTTC.

This chain joins TRBV7-2 and TRBJ2-7; 12 bases align to TRBD2. The V segment lost 3 bases and the J segment 5 bases; nucleotides outside the gene matches: 5. This CDR3 comprises 15 residues. CDR1 is SGHTA, CDR2 FQGNSA, per germline. The CDR3 reads CASSFRLAGEDEQYF. Here the CDR3 DNA reads TGTGCCAGCAGCTTTAGACTAGCGGGAGAGGACGAGCAGTACTTC.

The J gene is TRBJ1-2, the V gene TRBV19; D not certain. Trimming pared 6 bases from V and 3 bases from J, leaving 20 bases between. Germline V gene data show CDR1 as LNHDA and CDR2 as SQIVND (reference sequence). The CDR3 is made up of 16 amino acids. The CDR3 here is CASRSESTEGHYGYTF. CDR3 nucleotide sequence: TGTGCCAGTAGATCTGAGTCCACGGAGGGCCACTATGGCTACACCTTC.

The chain joins TRBV2 to TRBJ2-7, with TRBD2 matching over 8 bases. CDR3 length: 13 amino acids. CDR1 SNHLY and CDR2 FYNNEI come from the germline V gene. V was clipped by 8 bases and J by 6 bases; unmatched bases: 9. DNA for the CDR3: TGTGCCAGCGAGATAAGCGGGAGTGGCGAGCAGTACTTC. Protein product: CASEISGSGEQYF.

The chain joins TRBV5-1 to TRBJ2-2; tentatively, D is TRBD1 or TRBD2 (5 bases each). The V gene's germline CDR1 is SGHRS and CDR2 YFSETQ. Between the trimmed V and J ends, which lost 5 bases and 2 bases, there was a span of 13 bases. The CDR3 consists of 15 residues. The CDR3 is CASSPGTRNTGELFF. The CDR3 nucleotides are TGCGCCAGCAGTCCCGGGACCCGAAACACCGGGGAGCTGTTTTTT.

The chain recombines TRBV10-3 with TRBJ2-1, with 13 bases matching TRBD2. The CDR3 extends over 16 amino acids. The J segment lost 6 bases and the V segment lost 6 bases, leaving 8 bases of the junction unmatched. CDR1 and CDR2 from the germline V gene are ENHRY and SYGVKD. The CDR3 bases are TGTGCCATCAGCCGCGGACTAGCGGGAGCTGGCAATGAGCAGTTCTTC. This encodes CAISRGLAGAGNEQFF.

The gene calls are TRBV5-6 and TRBJ2-3, with D possibly matching TRBD2 (6 bases). This CDR3 spans 18 amino acids. V lost 4 bases to trimming and J lost 3 bases, with 24 bases between them. Per the germline V gene, CDR1 is SGHDT and CDR2 is YYEEEE. As DNA, the CDR3 is TGTGCCAGCAGCCCCTTGGGGGGTAAGCGGCTATGGACAGATACGCAGTATTTT. This codes for CASSPLGGKRLWTDTQYF.

The chain is built from TRBV5-1 and TRBJ2-1; D assignment may be TRBD1 or TRBD2 (5 bases each). The CDR3 extends over 15 amino acids. The germline gives CDR1 SGHRS, CDR2 YFSETQ. V was clipped by 4 bases and J by 7 bases, with 18 bases between them. CDR3 protein: CASSLDGGSENEQFF. The CDR3 coding sequence is TGCGCCAGCAGCCTGGATGGGGGATCGGAAAATGAGCAGTTCTTC.

Comment on this clone: The junction differs from germline at one of its ends, possibly a read error. The V and J genes are TRBV7-7 and TRBJ2-4; the D gene is possibly TRBD1 (6 bases). Germline V lookup: CDR1 SSHAT, CDR2 FNYEAQ (reference sequence). CDR3 length equals 13 residues. This CDR3 is CASSLRGRDIQYF. The CDR3 DNA reads TGTGCTAGCAGCTTAAGGGGGAGAGACATTCAGTACTTC.

The rearrangement uses TRBV5-1 and TRBJ2-1, with D perhaps matching TRBD1 or TRBD2 (5 bases each). Germline assignment: CDR1 SGHRS and CDR2 YFSETQ. The CDR3 contains 13 residues. V was cut by 5 bases and J by 13 bases, with 19 bases left in between. The CDR3 bases are TGCGCCAGCAGAGTGTCTCCCCGGGACGGCCAGTTCTTC. This gives the protein CASRVSPRDGQFF.